The 29 T cell receptor beta chains below all came from one sample that was sequenced in a study of blood T cell repertoires in COVID-19. Clones were sequenced by immunoSEQ multiplex PCR, and TCRdb holds only the in-frame ones, with some missing. The sample yields 100,000 to 150,000 clones, roughly 87% seen once. Material for sequencing was peripheral blood. The origin of the receptors is a woman aged 80 or over with acute or convalescent COVID-19.

The chain links TRBV7-3 to TRBJ1-1; 7 bases fit TRBD1. CDR1 is SGHTA and CDR2 is FQGTGA in the germline V gene. The CDR3 has 16 amino acids. Trimming took 2 bases from V and 2 from J; bases not matched to a gene: 8. The CDR3 region has the DNA TGTGCCAGCAGCTTATACAGGGGCGAACTTAACACTGAAGCTTTCTTT. This sequence encodes CASSLYRGELNTEAFF. The whole variable domain, remainder taken from reference TRBV7-3 and TRBJ1-1, is GAGVSQTPSNKVTEKGKYVELRCDPISGHTALYWYRQSLGQGPEFLIYFQGTGAADDSGLPNDRFFAVRPEGSVSTLKIQRTERGDSAVYLCASSLYRGELNTEAFFGQGTRLTVV.

The V and J genes are TRBV5-1 and TRBJ2-7, with D tentatively TRBD2 (5 bases). Trimming removed 5 bases at V and 6 bases at J, with 9 bases between. The CDR3 runs 11 residues. Germline CDR1 reads SGHRS; CDR2 reads YFSETQ. The CDR3 nucleotides are TGCGCCAGCAGGAGAGGGTCCGAGCAGTACTTC. Amino acids: CASRRGSEQYF. The variable domain in full, completed from reference TRBV5-1 and TRBJ2-7, reads KAGVTQTPRYLIKTRGQQVTLSCSPISGHRSVSWYQQTPGQGLQFLFEYFSETQRNKGNFPGRFSGRQFSNSRSEMNVSTLELGDSALYLCASRRGSEQYFGPGTRLTVT.

The V and J genes are TRBV28 and TRBJ2-7; 7 positions match TRBD1. CDR1 is MDHEN and CDR2 is SYDVKM in the germline V gene. V shed 6 bases and J 6 bases; nucleotides not matched to a gene: 11. The CDR3 has 14 amino acids. The CDR3 sequence: CASSPTGSSVEQYV. The CDR3, as DNA: TGTGCCAGCAGCCCGACAGGGAGCTCTGTCGAGCAGTACGTC.

The chain links TRBV14 to TRBJ2-6; D is possibly TRBD2 (5 bases). This CDR3 is 15 amino acids long. Per germline, CDR1 SGHDN and CDR2 FVKESK. Between the trimmed V and J ends, which lost 1 base and 4 bases, there was a span of 8 bases. Here the CDR3 DNA reads TGTGCCAGCAGCCAAGCGGGGATCGGGGCCAACGTCCTGACTTTC. This gives the protein CASSQAGIGANVLTF.

J is TRBJ1-1 and V is TRBV2; 10 nucleotides agree with TRBD1. The CDR3 consists of 16 residues. With V trimmed by 6 bases and J by 1 base, 8 bases remained unmatched. In germline, CDR1 is SNHLY, CDR2 FYNNEI. CDR3 sequence: CASRAGTGARNTEAFF. Here the CDR3 DNA reads TGTGCCAGCAGGGCCGGGACAGGGGCTAGGAACACTGAAGCTTTCTTT.

The V call is TRBV13, the J call TRBJ1-6, with D maybe TRBD1 (5 bases). The CDR3 has 14 residues. The V gene's germline CDR1 is PRHDT and CDR2 FYEKMQ (reference sequence). Trimming removed 6 bases at V and 8 bases at J, with 14 bases between. The chain's CDR3 is CASRTGSDYSPLHF. The CDR3 coding sequence is TGTGCCAGCAGAACAGGATCTGACTATTCACCCCTCCACTTT.

V and J are TRBV7-2 and TRBJ1-6; 8 bases are a match to TRBD1. CDR3 length: 13 amino acids. V dropped 5 bases and J dropped 14; count of bases not matched to a gene: 8. The germline gives CDR1 SGHTA, CDR2 FQGNSA. The CDR3 loop is CASSGDRGRTLHF. CDR3 sequence (DNA): TGTGCCAGCAGCGGTGACAGGGGCCGCACCCTCCACTTT.

The rearrangement joins TRBV28 to TRBJ1-6, with D hard to call. The CDR3 is 15 residues long. Germline CDR1 is MDHEN and CDR2 is SYDVKM. Trimming pared 2 bases from V and 7 bases from J, leaving 12 bases between. This CDR3 reads CASSLNGRGNSPLHF. DNA of the CDR3: TGTGCCAGCAGTTTAAACGGGAGAGGCAATTCACCCCTCCACTTT.

This clone was detected only a few times. The chain joins TRBV11-2 to TRBJ1-4; tentative D call: TRBD1 (5 bases). CDR3 length: 14 residues. The V gene's germline CDR1 is SGHAT and CDR2 FQNNGV. Trimming shortened V by 1 base and J by 4 bases, and 7 bases separated the two germline ends. CDR3 loop: CASSLGQFNEKLFF. CDR3 bases: TGTGCCAGCAGCTTAGGACAGTTTAATGAAAAACTGTTTTTT.

The V and J genes are TRBV7-2 and TRBJ2-7; D gene uncertain. Germline assignment: CDR1 SGHTA and CDR2 FQGNSA. The CDR3 totals 15 residues. V was trimmed by 5 bases and J by 4 bases, leaving 18 bases between them. The CDR3: CASSPSSGPFYEQYF. Written as DNA, the CDR3 is TGTGCCAGCAGCCCGTCCTCTGGCCCTTTTTACGAGCAGTACTTC.

The CDR3 loop is CASRGGRSPLHF. CDR3 DNA: TGTGCCAGCAGGGGGGGGAGGTCACCCCTCCACTTT. This chain uses TRBV27 with TRBJ1-6; D may be TRBD1 (5 bases). Between the trimmed V and J ends, which lost 6 bases and 10 bases, there was a span of 10 bases. The CDR3 sequence is 12 residues long. In germline, CDR1 is MNHEY, CDR2 SMNVEV (reference sequence).

The CDR3 loop reads CASSYRRSTDTQYF. CDR3 sequence (DNA): TGTGCCAGCAGTTACAGGCGGAGCACAGATACGCAGTATTTT. The rearrangement uses TRBV6-5 and TRBJ2-3; the D is unclear. V lost 2 bases to trimming and J lost 0 bases, with 6 bases between them. CDR1 and CDR2 from the germline V gene are MNHEY and SVGAGI. CDR3 length: 14 amino acids.

This rearrangement joins TRBV7-9 to TRBJ1-3; possibly TRBD1 for D (5 bases). The CDR3 runs to 14 residues. Trimming stripped 6 bases from V and 0 bases from J, with 9 bases between. Germline CDR1 reads SEHNR; CDR2 reads FQNEAQ (reference sequence). The CDR3 protein is CASSSTGSGNTIYF. In DNA, the CDR3 is TGTGCCAGCAGTAGTACAGGCTCTGGAAACACCATATATTTT.

This clone was counted only a few times. The rearrangement uses TRBV27 and TRBJ1-1; D is ambiguous. V lost 5 bases and J lost 2, with 12 bases in between. This CDR3 has 14 amino acids. Germline V gives CDR1 MNHEY, CDR2 SMNVEV (reference sequence). The CDR3 coding sequence is TGTGCCAGCAGTCGAAGACACCTTAACACTGAAGCTTTCTTT. Its translation: CASSRRHLNTEAFF.

The rearrangement links TRBV6-6 to TRBJ1-5, with a tentative D call TRBD1 (6 bases). The V and J ends lost 5 bases and 2 bases respectively, with 19 bases between them. Germline V gene lookup returns CDR1 MNHNY and CDR2 SVGAGI (reference sequence). The CDR3 runs to 17 residues. CDR3 nucleotide sequence: TGTGCCAGCAGTCTTTCCTCAGGGGAGAGGGGCAATCAGCCCCAGCATTTT. It specifies CASSLSSGERGNQPQHF.

CDR3 in amino acids: CASTEYDPGKLFF. DNA of the CDR3: TGTGCCAGCACCGAATATGACCCGGGAAAACTGTTTTTT. The chain carries TRBV2 and TRBJ1-4; no reliable D call. CDR1 and CDR2 from the germline V gene are SNHLY and FYNNEI. V dropped 7 bases and J dropped 10 bases, with 16 bases sitting between them. The CDR3 contains 13 residues. The whole variable domain, filled in from reference TRBV2 and TRBJ1-4, reads EPEVTQTPSHQVTQMGQEVILRCVPISNHLYFYWYRQILGQKVEFLVSFYNNEISEKSEIFDDQFSVERPDGSNFTLKIRSTKLEDSAMYFCASTEYDPGKLFFGSGTQLSVL.

The rearrangement links TRBV5-4 to TRBJ1-4, with TRBD1 matching 7 bases. The CDR3 contains 13 residues. V gave up 3 bases and J gave up 6 bases; unmatched junction bases: 2. The germline V gene has CDR1 SGHNT and CDR2 YYREEE (reference sequence). CDR3 in DNA: TGTGCCAGCAGCTATGGGACAGATGAAAAACTGTTTTTT. Its protein product is CASSYGTDEKLFF.

J is TRBJ2-3 and V is TRBV5-5; the D gene is possibly TRBD1 (6 bases). In germline, CDR1 is SGHKS, CDR2 YYEKEE (reference sequence). V gave up 0 bases and J gave up 2 bases, with 13 bases separating them. The CDR3 spans 16 residues. The CDR3 DNA sequence: TGTGCCAGCAGCTTGGGGTCAGGGGCTAACACAGATACGCAGTATTTT. This gives the protein CASSLGSGANTDTQYF.

The rearrangement uses TRBV20-1 and TRBJ1-5, with D possibly matching TRBD1 (5 bases). The V end was cut by 3 bases, the J end by 6 bases, with 15 bases between. Germline CDR1 DFQATT, CDR2 SNEGSKA (reference sequence). This CDR3 spans 14 amino acids. The CDR3 is CSASSVRGTQPQHF. The CDR3 DNA is TGCAGTGCTAGTTCTGTTCGGGGGACTCAGCCCCAGCATTTT.

This rearrangement joins TRBV9 to TRBJ2-5; weak D call: TRBD2 (5 bases). The V and J ends lost 2 bases and 0 bases respectively, with 14 bases between them. Germline CDR1 and CDR2: SGDLS and YYNGEE. The CDR3 spans 16 residues. In nucleotides, the CDR3 is TGTGCCAGCAGCGTTAGCGTGAACAGCAACCAAGAGACCCAGTACTTC. It translates to CASSVSVNSNQETQYF.

The CDR3 reads CASGSGLSVGFF. CDR3 nucleotide sequence: TGTGCCAGTGGCAGCGGACTTTCGGTCGGTTTCTTT. This chain links TRBV19 with TRBJ1-1; D gene uncertain. This CDR3 is built from 12 residues. Germline CDR1 is LNHDA and CDR2 is SQIVND (reference sequence). Trimming pared 8 bases from V and 13 bases from J, leaving 20 bases between.

This clone was seen only once. CDR3: CATRGSGGSGEQFF. The CDR3 coding sequence is TGTGCCACCCGGGGGAGCGGGGGGTCGGGTGAGCAGTTCTTC. The chain links TRBV6-5 to TRBJ2-1; 9 bases agree with TRBD2. CDR1 is MNHEY and CDR2 is SVGAGI in the germline V gene. J gave up 9 bases and V 10 bases, and 13 bases lay outside the gene matches. The CDR3 sequence is 14 residues long.

Regarding this clone: The same CDR3 is also encoded by other DNA sequences in this sample. V usage is TRBV12-3 or TRBV12-4 and J usage is TRBJ1-3; D is ambiguous. The CDR3 spans 13 residues. Trimming stripped 0 bases from V and 3 bases from J, with 3 bases between. CDR3 nucleotides: TGTGCCAGCAGTTTAGCGAGTGGAAACACCATATATTTT. Translated, it gives CASSLASGNTIYF.

V and J are TRBV27 and TRBJ2-1; 14 positions agree with TRBD2. The length of the CDR3 is 16 residues. V trimming: 5 bases; J trimming: 11 bases; junction bases outside the gene matches: 11. Germline V gene lookup returns CDR1 MNHEY and CDR2 SMNVEV (reference sequence). The CDR3 coding sequence is TGTGCCAGCAGTCCCTTCCGGACTAGCGGGGGGCATCAGCAGTTCTTC. It encodes CASSPFRTSGGHQQFF.

V and J are TRBV19 and TRBJ1-5; D is undetermined. The CDR3 runs 11 residues. Germline CDR1 is LNHDA and CDR2 is SQIVND (reference sequence). Trimming cost V 5 bases and J 11 bases, with 10 bases left between them. The CDR3 protein is CASSYRTTQHF. DNA of the CDR3: TGTGCCAGTAGTTATAGAACGACCCAGCATTTT. Full variable domain (outside the CDR3, taken from reference TRBV19 and TRBJ1-5): DGGITQSPKYLFRKEGQNVTLSCEQNLNHDAMYWYRQDPGQGLRLIYYSQIVNDFQKGDIAEGYSVSREKKESFPLTVTSAQKNPTAFYLCASSYRTTQHFGDGTRLSIL.

V and J are TRBV7-3 and TRBJ2-2; no clear D gene. The CDR3 extends over 12 amino acids. The V gene's germline CDR1 is SGHTA and CDR2 FQGTGA. The V gene lost 2 bases and the J gene lost 6 bases, with 4 bases spanning the gap. This CDR3 reads CASSLGSGELFF. Written as DNA, the CDR3 is TGTGCCAGCAGCTTAGGCTCCGGGGAGCTGTTTTTT.

The rearrangement joins TRBV4-3 to TRBJ1-2; tentatively, D is TRBD1 (5 bases). Trimming removed 1 base at V and 3 bases at J, with 15 bases between. The CDR3 consists of 16 residues. Germline V gene data show CDR1 as LGHNA and CDR2 as YSLEER. The CDR3 DNA follows: TGCGCCAGCAGCCAAGTTGGGGCACAGATCTACTATGGCTACACCTTC. This sequence encodes CASSQVGAQIYYGYTF.

V usage is TRBV27 and J usage is TRBJ2-7; possible D gene TRBD1, 6 bases. The CDR3 is 14 residues long. Deletions cut 6 bases from V and 1 base from J, with 13 bases between. The germline V gene has CDR1 MNHEY and CDR2 SMNVEV (reference sequence). In DNA form, the CDR3 reads TGTGCCAGCAGATATCAAGACAGGTCCTACGAGCAGTACTTC. Protein sequence: CASRYQDRSYEQYF.

The V call is TRBV19, the J call TRBJ1-4; a weak D match, TRBD1 (6 bases). The germline V gene encodes CDR1 LNHDA and CDR2 SQIVND (reference sequence). The CDR3 has 12 amino acids. V lost 5 bases and J lost 8, with 9 bases in between. CDR3 loop: CASSQDREKLFF. DNA of the CDR3: TGTGCCAGTAGTCAGGACAGAGAAAAACTGTTTTTT. Full variable domain (rest looked up from reference TRBV19 and TRBJ1-4): DGGITQSPKYLFRKEGQNVTLSCEQNLNHDAMYWYRQDPGQGLRLIYYSQIVNDFQKGDIAEGYSVSREKKESFPLTVTSAQKNPTAFYLCASSQDREKLFFGSGTQLSVL.